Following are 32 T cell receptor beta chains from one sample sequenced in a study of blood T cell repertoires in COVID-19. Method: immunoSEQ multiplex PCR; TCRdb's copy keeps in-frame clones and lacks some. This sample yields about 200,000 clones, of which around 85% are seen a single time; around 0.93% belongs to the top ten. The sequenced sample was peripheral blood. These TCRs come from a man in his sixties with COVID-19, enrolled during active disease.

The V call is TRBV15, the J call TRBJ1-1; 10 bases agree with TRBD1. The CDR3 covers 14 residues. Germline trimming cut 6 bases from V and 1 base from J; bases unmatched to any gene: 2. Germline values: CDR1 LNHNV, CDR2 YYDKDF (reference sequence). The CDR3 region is CATRGQGWNTEAFF. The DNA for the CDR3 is TGTGCCACCAGGGGACAGGGGTGGAACACTGAAGCTTTCTTT.

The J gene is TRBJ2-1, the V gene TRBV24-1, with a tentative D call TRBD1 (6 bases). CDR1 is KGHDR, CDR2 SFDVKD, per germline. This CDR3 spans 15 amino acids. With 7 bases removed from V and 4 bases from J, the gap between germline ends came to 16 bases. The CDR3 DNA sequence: TGTGCCACCAGCGTCGGACAGCACCTTTACAATGAGCAGTTCTTC. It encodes CATSVGQHLYNEQFF.

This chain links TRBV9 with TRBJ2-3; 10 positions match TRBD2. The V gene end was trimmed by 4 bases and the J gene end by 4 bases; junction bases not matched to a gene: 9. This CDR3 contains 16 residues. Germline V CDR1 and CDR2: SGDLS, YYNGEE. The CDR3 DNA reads TGTGCCAGCAGCTTCCAAGCGGGAGGGGGGGCAGATACGCAGTATTTT. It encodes CASSFQAGGGADTQYF. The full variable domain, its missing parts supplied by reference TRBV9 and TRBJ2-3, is DSGVTQTPKHLITATGQRVTLRCSPRSGDLSVYWYQQSLDQGLQFLIQYYNGEERAKGNILERFSAQQFPDLHSELNLSSLELGDSALYFCASSFQAGGGADTQYFGPGTRLTVL.

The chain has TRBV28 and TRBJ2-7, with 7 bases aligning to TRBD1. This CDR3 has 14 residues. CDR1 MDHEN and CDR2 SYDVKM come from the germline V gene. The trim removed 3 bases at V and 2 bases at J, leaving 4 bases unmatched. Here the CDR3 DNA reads TGTGCCAGCAGTTTGGGGGACAGCACCTACGAGCAGTACTTC. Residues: CASSLGDSTYEQYF. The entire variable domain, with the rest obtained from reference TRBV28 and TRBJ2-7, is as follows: DVKVTQSSRYLVKRTGEKVFLECVQDMDHENMFWYRQDPGLGLRLIYFSYDVKMKEKGDIPEGYSVSREKKERFSLILESASTNQTSMYLCASSLGDSTYEQYFGPGTRLTVT.

The CDR3 region has the DNA TGTGCCACCAGCAGATCCCCCACAGGGGCGCAAGAGACCCAGTACTTC. It translates to CATSRSPTGAQETQYF. The rearrangement joins TRBV15 to TRBJ2-5; 7 positions match TRBD1. The CDR3 contains 16 residues. Germline V gene lookup returns CDR1 LNHNV and CDR2 YYDKDF (reference sequence). The J segment lost 2 bases and the V segment lost 2 bases, leaving 8 bases of the junction unmatched.

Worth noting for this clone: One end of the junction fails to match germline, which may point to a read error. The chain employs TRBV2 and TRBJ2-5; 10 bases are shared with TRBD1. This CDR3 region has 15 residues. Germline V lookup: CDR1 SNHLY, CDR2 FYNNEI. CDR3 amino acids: CASREETGGKKTQYF. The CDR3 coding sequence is TGTGCCAGCAGGGAAGAGACAGGGGGCAAAAAGACCCAGTACTTC.

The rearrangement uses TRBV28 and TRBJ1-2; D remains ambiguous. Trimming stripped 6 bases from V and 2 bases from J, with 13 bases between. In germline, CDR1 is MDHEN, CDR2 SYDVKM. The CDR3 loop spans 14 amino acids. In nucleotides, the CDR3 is TGTGCCAGCAGCACCGCCGGGATGAACTATGGCTACACCTTC. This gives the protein CASSTAGMNYGYTF.

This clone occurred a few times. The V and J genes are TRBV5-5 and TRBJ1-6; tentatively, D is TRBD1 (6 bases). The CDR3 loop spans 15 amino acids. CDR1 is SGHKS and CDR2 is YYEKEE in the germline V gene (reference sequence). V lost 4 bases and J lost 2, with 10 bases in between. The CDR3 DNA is TGTGCCAGCAGCACAGGGCCAACCTATAATTCACCCCTCCACTTT. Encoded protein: CASSTGPTYNSPLHF.

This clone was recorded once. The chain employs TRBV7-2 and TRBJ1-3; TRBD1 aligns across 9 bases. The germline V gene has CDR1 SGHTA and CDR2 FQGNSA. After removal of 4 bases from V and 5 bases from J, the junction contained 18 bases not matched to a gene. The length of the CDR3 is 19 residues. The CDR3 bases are TGTGCCAGCAGCTCCTTAGGCCTCTCCGGGACAGGGATTAGAAACACCATATATTTT. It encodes CASSSLGLSGTGIRNTIYF.

Here the CDR3 reads CATTGVIGSGYTF. As DNA, the CDR3 is TGTGCCACGACTGGCGTGATCGGGTCGGGCTACACCTTC. J is TRBJ1-2 and V is TRBV5-6; D is ambiguous. CDR1 is SGHDT, CDR2 YYEEEE, per germline. V was clipped by 9 bases and J by 8 bases, with 20 bases between them. This CDR3 comprises 13 residues.

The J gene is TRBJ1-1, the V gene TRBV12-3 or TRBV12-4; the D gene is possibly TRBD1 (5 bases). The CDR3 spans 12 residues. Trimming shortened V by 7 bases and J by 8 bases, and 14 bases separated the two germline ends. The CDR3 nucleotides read TGTGCCAGCACCAAGGGGTCAGGCGAAGCTTTCTTT. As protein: CASTKGSGEAFF.

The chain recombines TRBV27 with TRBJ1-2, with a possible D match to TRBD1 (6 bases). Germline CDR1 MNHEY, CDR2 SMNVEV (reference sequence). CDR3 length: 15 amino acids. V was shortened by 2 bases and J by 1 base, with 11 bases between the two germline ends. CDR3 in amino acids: CASSLGDRINYGYTF. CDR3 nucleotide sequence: TGTGCCAGCAGTTTAGGAGACAGGATTAACTATGGCTACACCTTC.

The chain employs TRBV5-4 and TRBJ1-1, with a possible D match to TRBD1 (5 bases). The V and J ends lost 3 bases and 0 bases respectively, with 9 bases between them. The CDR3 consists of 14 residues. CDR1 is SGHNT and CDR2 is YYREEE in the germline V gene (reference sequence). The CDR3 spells CASSSRVMNTEAFF. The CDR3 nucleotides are TGTGCCAGCAGCTCCAGGGTAATGAACACTGAAGCTTTCTTT.

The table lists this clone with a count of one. CDR3 amino acids: CASQRGDGYTF. Here the CDR3 DNA reads TGTGCCAGCCAACGGGGGGATGGCTACACCTTC. The chain joins TRBV5-6 to TRBJ1-2; TRBD1 might be the D (5 bases). CDR1 is SGHDT, CDR2 YYEEEE, per germline. Trimming took 7 bases from V and 6 from J, leaving 10 bases between them. This CDR3 spans 11 amino acids.

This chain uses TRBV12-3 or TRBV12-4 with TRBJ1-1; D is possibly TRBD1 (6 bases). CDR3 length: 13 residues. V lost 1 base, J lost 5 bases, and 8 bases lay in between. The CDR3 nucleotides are TGTGCCAGCAGTTTAGTGAGGGGGACTGAAGCTTTCTTT. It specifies CASSLVRGTEAFF.

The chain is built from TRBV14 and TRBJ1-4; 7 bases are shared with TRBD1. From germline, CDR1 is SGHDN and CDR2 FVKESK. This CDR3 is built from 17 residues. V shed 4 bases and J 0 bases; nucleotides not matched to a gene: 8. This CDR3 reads CASSPRQGPATNEKLFF. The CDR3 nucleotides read TGTGCCAGCAGCCCTAGACAGGGACCAGCAACTAATGAAAAACTGTTTTTT.

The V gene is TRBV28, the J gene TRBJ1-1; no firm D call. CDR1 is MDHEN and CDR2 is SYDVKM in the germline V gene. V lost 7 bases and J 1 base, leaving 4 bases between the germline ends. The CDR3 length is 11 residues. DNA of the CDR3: TGTGCCAGCACTACGAACACTGAAGCTTTCTTT. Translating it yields CASTTNTEAFF.

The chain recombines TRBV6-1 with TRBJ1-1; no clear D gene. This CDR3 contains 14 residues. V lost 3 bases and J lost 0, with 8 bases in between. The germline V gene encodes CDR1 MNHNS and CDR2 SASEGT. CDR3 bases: TGTGCCAGCAGTGATTATGGCATGAACACTGAAGCTTTCTTT. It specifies CASSDYGMNTEAFF.

CDR3 DNA: TGTGCCAGCAGTGACTTCACGACATACGAGCAGTTCTTC. The encoded protein is CASSDFTTYEQFF. The J gene is TRBJ2-1, the V gene TRBV6-4; D gene unclear. CDR3 length: 13 amino acids. CDR1 MRHNA and CDR2 SNTAGT come from the germline V gene. The V end lost 1 base, the J end lost 10 bases, and 11 bases lay between the germline ends.

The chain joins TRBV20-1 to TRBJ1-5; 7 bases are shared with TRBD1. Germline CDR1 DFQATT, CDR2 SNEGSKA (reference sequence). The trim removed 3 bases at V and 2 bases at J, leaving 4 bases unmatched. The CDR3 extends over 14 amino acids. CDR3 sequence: CSASPTGGNQPQHF. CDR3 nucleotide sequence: TGCAGTGCTAGTCCCACAGGGGGCAATCAGCCCCAGCATTTT.

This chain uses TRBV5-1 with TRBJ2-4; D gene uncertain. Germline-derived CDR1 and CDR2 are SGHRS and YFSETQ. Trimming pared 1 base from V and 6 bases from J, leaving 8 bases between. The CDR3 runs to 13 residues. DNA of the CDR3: TGCGCCAGCAGCTTGCAGGAATCAAACATTCAGTACTTC. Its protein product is CASSLQESNIQYF.

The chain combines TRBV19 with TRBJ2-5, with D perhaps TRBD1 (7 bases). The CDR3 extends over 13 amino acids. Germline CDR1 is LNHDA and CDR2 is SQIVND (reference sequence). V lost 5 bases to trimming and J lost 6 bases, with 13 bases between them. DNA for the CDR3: TGTGCCAGTAGTGCGACAGGGAGGCAGACCCAGTACTTC. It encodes CASSATGRQTQYF.

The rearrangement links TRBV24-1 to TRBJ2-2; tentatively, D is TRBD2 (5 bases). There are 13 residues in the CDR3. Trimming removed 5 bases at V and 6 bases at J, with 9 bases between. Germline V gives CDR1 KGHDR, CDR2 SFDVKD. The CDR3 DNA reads TGTGCCACCAGTGTCCGGGGTCCCGGGGAGCTGTTTTTT. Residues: CATSVRGPGELFF.

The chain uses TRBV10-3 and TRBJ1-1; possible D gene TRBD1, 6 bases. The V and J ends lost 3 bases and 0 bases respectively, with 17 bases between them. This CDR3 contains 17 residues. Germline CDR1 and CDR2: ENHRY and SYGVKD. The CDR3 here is CAISDPLTGTMNTEAFF. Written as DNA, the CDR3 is TGTGCCATCAGTGACCCGTTAACCGGGACAATGAACACTGAAGCTTTCTTT.

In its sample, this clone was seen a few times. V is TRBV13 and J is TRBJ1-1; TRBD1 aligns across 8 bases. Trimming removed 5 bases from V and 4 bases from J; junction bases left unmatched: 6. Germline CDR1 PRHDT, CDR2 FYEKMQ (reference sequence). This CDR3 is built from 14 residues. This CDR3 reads CASSPTGVGTEAFF. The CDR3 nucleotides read TGTGCCAGCAGCCCGACAGGGGTGGGCACTGAAGCTTTCTTT.

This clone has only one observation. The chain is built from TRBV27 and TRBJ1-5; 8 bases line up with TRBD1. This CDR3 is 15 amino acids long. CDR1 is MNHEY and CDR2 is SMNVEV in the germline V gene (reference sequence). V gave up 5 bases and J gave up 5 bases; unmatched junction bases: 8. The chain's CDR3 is CASSADRGRDQPQHF. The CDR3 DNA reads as TGTGCCAGCAGTGCCGACAGGGGACGGGATCAGCCCCAGCATTTT.

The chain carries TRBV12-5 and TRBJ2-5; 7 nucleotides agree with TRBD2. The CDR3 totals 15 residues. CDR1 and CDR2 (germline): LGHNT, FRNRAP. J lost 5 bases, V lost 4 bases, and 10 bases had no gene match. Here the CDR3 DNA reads TGTGCTAGTGGTTCGGAACGGGGGAGGGCGGAGACCCAGTACTTC. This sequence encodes CASGSERGRAETQYF.

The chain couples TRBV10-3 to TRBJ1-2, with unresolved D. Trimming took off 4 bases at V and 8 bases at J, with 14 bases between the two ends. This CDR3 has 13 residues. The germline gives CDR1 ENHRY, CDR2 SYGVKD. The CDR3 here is CAISGEEGWGYTF. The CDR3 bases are TGTGCCATCAGTGGTGAAGAGGGATGGGGCTACACCTTC.

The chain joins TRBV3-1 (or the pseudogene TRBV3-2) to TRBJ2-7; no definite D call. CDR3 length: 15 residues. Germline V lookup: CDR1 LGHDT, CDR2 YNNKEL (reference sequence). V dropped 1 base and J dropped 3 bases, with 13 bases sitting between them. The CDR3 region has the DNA TGTGCCAGCAGCCAAGCAGGTTCCCTCATCTACGAGCAGTACTTC. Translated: CASSQAGSLIYEQYF.

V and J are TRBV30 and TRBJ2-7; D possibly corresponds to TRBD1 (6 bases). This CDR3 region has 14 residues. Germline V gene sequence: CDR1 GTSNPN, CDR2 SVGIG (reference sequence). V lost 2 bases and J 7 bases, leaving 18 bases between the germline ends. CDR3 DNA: TGTGCCTGGAGTCCCCCTCCAGGGGATTGGGAGCAGTACTTC. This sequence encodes CAWSPPPGDWEQYF.

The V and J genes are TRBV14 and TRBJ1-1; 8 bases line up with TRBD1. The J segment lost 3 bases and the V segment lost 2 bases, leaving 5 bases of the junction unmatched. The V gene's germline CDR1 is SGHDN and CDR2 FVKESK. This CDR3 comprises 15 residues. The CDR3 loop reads CASSQRTGWDTEAFF. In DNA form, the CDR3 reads TGTGCCAGCAGCCAACGGACAGGGTGGGACACTGAAGCTTTCTTT.

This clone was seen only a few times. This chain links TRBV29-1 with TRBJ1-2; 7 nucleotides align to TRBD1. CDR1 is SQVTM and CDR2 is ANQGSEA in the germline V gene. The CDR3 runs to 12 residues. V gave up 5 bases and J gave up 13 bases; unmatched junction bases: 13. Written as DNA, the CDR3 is TGCAGCGTTATAGGGGACAGCCAAAGGGGCACCTTC. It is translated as CSVIGDSQRGTF. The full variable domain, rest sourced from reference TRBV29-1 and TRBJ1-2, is SAVISQKPSRDICQRGTSLTIQCQVDSQVTMMFWYRQQPGQSLTLIATANQGSEATYESGFVIDKFPISRPNLTFSTLTVSNMSPEDSSIYLCSVIGDSQRGTFGSGTRLTVV.